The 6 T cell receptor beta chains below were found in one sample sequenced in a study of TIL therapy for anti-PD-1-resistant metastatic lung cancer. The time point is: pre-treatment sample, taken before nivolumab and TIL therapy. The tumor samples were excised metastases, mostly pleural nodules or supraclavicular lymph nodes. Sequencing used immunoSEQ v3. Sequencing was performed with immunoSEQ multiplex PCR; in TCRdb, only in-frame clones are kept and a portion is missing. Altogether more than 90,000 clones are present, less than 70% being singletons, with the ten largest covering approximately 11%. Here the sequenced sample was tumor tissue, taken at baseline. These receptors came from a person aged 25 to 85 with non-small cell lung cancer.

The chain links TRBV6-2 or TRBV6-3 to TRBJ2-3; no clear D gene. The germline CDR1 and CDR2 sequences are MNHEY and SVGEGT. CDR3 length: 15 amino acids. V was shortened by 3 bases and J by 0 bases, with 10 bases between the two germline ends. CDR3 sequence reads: CASSYYSASTDTQYF. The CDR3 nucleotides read TGTGCCAGCAGTTATTACAGTGCCAGCACAGATACGCAGTATTTT.

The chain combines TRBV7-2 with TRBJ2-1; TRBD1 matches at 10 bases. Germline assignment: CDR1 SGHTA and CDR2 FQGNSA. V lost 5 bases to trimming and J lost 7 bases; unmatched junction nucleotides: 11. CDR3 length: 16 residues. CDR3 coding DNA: TGTGCCAGCAGCCAAAAAATGACAGGGGGCTGGAATGAGCAGTTCTTC. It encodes CASSQKMTGGWNEQFF.

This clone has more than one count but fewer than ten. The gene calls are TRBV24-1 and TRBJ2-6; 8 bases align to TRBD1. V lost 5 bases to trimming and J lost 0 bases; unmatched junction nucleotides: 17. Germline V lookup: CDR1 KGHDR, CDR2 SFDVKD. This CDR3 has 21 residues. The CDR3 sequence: CATSVTPGQGQGSSGANVLTF. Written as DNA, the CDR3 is TGTGCCACCAGTGTCACACCCGGACAGGGACAAGGATCCTCTGGGGCCAACGTCCTGACTTTC.

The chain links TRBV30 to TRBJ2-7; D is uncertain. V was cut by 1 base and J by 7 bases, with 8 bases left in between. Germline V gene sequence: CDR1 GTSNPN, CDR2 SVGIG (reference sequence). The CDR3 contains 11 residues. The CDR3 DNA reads TGTGCCTGGAGTGAGAAACGGGAGCAGTACTTC. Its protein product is CAWSEKREQYF.

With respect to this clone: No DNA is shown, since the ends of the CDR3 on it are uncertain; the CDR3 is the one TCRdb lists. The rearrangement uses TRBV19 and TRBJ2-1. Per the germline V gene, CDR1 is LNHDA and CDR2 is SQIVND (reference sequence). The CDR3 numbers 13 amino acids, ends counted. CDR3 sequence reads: CASTSATYNEQFF.

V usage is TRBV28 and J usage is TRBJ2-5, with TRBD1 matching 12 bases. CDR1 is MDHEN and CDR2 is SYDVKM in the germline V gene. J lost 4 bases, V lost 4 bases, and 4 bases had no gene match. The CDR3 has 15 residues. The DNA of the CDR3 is TGTGCCAGCAGTTCGGGACAGGGGGCTTCAGAGACCCAGTACTTC. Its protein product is CASSSGQGASETQYF.